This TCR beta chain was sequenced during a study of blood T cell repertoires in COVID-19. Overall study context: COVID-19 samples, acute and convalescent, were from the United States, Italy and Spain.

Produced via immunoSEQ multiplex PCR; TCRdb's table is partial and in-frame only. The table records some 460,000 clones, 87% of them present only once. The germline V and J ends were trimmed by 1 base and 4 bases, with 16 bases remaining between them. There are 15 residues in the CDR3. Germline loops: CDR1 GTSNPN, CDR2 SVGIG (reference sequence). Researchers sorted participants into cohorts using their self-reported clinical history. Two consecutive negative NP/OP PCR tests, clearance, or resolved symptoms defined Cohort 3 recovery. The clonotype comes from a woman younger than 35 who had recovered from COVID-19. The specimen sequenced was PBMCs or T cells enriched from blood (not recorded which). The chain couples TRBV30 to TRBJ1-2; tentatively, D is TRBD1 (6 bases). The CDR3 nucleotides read TGTGCCTGGAGTGAGGGCCAGGGGTACACCTATGGCTACACCTTC. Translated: CAWSEGQGYTYGYTF.